The 6 T cell receptor beta chains presented below share a single source sample, sequenced in a study of cytomegalovirus exposure and HLA in healthy donors. Profiling relied on immunoSEQ multiplex PCR, and the TCRdb table lists in-frame clones only, not all of them. The profile shows about 130,000 clones, 75% to 90% of them singletons. The sequenced material came from PBMCs. These receptors were taken from a young woman in good health and CMV-seronegative.

This sequence joins TRBV18 and TRBJ1-1; a weak D match, TRBD1 (5 bases). Germline V gene sequence: CDR1 KGHSH, CDR2 LQKENI. V was clipped by 5 bases and J by 1 base, with 17 bases between them. The CDR3 totals 16 residues. Here the CDR3 DNA reads TGTGCCAGCTCAGTCCTACAGGTTACCACGAACACTGAAGCTTTCTTT. Protein: CASSVLQVTTNTEAFF.

The chain employs TRBV28 and TRBJ2-7; no clear D. CDR1 and CDR2 (germline): MDHEN, SYDVKM. This CDR3 region has 17 residues. Trimming took off 1 base at V and 5 bases at J, with 21 bases between the two ends. In DNA form, the CDR3 reads TGTGCCAGCAGTTTATATTTAGTCGGCGGCGTGGGTGACGAGCAGTACTTC. Its protein product is CASSLYLVGGVGDEQYF.

This clone was picked up a small number of times. Here the CDR3 DNA reads TGCGCCAGCAGCCCATCCCCGGGAGGCGTCTCCTACGAGCAGTACTTC. Residues: CASSPSPGGVSYEQYF. The gene calls are TRBV4-1 and TRBJ2-7; 7 bases fit TRBD2. V gave up 4 bases and J gave up 0 bases; unmatched junction bases: 9. The CDR3 totals 16 residues. CDR1 MGHRA and CDR2 YSYEKL come from the germline V gene.

This clone was seen only once. This chain links TRBV28 with TRBJ1-1; D perhaps matches TRBD1 (5 bases). V was cut by 5 bases and J by 0 bases, with 10 bases left in between. Germline V gives CDR1 MDHEN, CDR2 SYDVKM. The CDR3 contains 14 residues. CDR3: CASSQGTLNTEAFF. Written as DNA, the CDR3 is TGTGCCAGCAGTCAGGGAACATTGAACACTGAAGCTTTCTTT.

This clone was seen just once. The V and J genes are TRBV18 and TRBJ1-4, with D perhaps TRBD1 (5 bases). V was shortened by 6 bases and J by 4 bases, with 9 bases between the two germline ends. The CDR3 consists of 13 residues. Germline loops: CDR1 KGHSH, CDR2 LQKENI. The CDR3 reads CASSRDSNEKLFF. The DNA for the CDR3 is TGTGCCAGCTCCCGAGACAGTAATGAAAAACTGTTTTTT.

The chain carries TRBV9 and TRBJ1-4; 8 bases agree with TRBD1. CDR3 length equals 14 residues. After removal of 3 bases from V and 6 bases from J, the junction contained 4 bases not matched to a gene. Germline V gene sequence: CDR1 SGDLS, CDR2 YYNGEE. CDR3 region: CASSAPGQDEKLFF. The CDR3 DNA is TGTGCCAGCAGCGCCCCGGGACAGGATGAAAAACTGTTTTTT.